This T cell receptor (beta chain) was found in a study of blood T cell repertoires in COVID-19. The method was immunoSEQ multiplex PCR; TCRdb's version includes in-frame clones alone and lacks a portion of them. Of under 75,000 clones in the sample, 80% were seen once. In this sample, this clone turned up a few times. Per the germline V gene, CDR1 is MNHEY and CDR2 is SVGEGT. Trimming removed 2 bases from V and 2 bases from J, with 10 bases in between. The CDR3 runs to 14 residues. The sequenced sample consisted of peripheral blood. This chain links TRBV6-2 or TRBV6-3 with TRBJ2-7; D is ambiguous. The sequence was obtained from a man between 65 and 85 years old who had recovered from COVID-19. The CDR3: CASSYLVGTYEQYF. The CDR3 DNA reads as TGTGCCAGCAGTTACCTAGTCGGAACCTACGAGCAGTACTTC.